This entry describes one TCR beta chain. What it recognizes is unknown. These data are taken from a study of radiotherapy plus CTLA-4 blockade in lung cancer. This table comes from immunoSEQ multiplex PCR, and its TCRdb copy is limited to in-frame clones, with some not included. The sample lists nearly 110,000 clones; over 65% were seen once. Germline loops: CDR1 MNHEY, CDR2 SVGAGI. Trimming removed 2 bases at V and 4 bases at J, with 12 bases between. This CDR3 has 14 amino acids. Study-wide points: After radiotherapy and ipilimumab, tumor-derived clones expanded in peripheral blood.

The chain has TRBV6-5 and TRBJ2-7; D not resolved. The specimen was peripheral blood, collected from a patient treated with radiotherapy plus ipilimumab. This receptor was obtained from a human donor with non-small cell lung cancer that progressed on radiotherapy plus ipilimumab. Some clones in this sample may be carry-over from other donors' samples. For the CDR3, the DNA is TGTGCCAGCAGTTACATCTCGGGCTCTTACGAGCAGTACTTC. Protein sequence: CASSYISGSYEQYF.